This T cell receptor (beta chain) was sequenced in a study of CD8+ T cells in alopecia areata. The overall study: The study gave treated patients oral tofacitinib at 5 to 10 mg twice daily.

RNA was extracted and reverse transcribed into cDNA as the sequencing template. The assay was immunoSEQ multiplex PCR, and TCRdb's table has in-frame clones only and misses some. The repertoire holds about 150,000 clones, with under 60% as singletons. This clone was seen a few times. The investigators collected lesional scalp punch biopsies and peripheral blood from alopecia areata patients. The source of this sequence is a human donor with alopecia areata. The sample was CD4+ T cells sorted from blood, taken at week 0.

CDR3 nucleotides: TGCGCCAGCAGCGGAAACTCGAGGCGGGGCTCCTACAATGAGCAGTTCTTC. It is translated as CASSGNSRRGSYNEQFF. The V and J genes are TRBV4-1 and TRBJ2-1; maybe TRBD2 (6 bases). CDR3 size: 17 residues. Deletions cut 5 bases from V and 0 bases from J, with 17 bases between. Per germline, CDR1 MGHRA and CDR2 YSYEKL.